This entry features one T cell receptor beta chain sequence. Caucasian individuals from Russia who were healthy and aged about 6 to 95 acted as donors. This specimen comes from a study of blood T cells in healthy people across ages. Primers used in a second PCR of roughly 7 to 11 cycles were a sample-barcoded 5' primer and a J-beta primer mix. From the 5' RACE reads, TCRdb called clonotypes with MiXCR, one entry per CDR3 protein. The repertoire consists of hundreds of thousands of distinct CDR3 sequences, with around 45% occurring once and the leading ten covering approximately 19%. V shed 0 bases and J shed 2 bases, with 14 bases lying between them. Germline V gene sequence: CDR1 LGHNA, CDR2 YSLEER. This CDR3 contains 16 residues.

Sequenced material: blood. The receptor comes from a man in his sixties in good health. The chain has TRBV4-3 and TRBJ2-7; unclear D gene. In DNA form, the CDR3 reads TGCGCCAGCAGCCAAGATCTAGGGCTTTCAACCTACGAGCAGTACTTC. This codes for CASSQDLGLSTYEQYF.